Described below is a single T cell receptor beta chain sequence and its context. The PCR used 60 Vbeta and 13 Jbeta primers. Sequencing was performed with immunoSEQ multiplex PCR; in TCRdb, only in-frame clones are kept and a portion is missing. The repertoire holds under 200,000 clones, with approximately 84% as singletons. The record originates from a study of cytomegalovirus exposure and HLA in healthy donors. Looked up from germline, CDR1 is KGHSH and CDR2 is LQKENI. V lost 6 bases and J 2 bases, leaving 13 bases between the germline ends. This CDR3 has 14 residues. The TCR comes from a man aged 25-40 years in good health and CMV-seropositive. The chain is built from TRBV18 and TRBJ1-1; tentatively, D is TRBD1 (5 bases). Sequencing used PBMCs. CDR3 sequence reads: CASSLDRINTEAFF. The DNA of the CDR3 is TGTGCCAGCTCTCTTGACAGAATAAACACTGAAGCTTTCTTT.